The clone carrying this TCR beta chain was observed once. Its matching antigen is unknown. The sample comes from a study of graft-versus-host responses after intestinal transplantation. General study results and limits: With peak circulating GvH clone levels came an association with early post-transplant HvG declines. The recipient marrow held GvH clones, and some of them showed up first in ileum or blood.

TCRdb's copy holds only in-frame clones and misses some; the assay was immunoSEQ multiplex PCR. There are tens of thousands of clones in the sample; roughly 89% occur only once, and roughly 6.3% lies in the top ten. The germline V gene encodes CDR1 SGHTA and CDR2 FQGTGA. V lost 0 bases and J 1 base, leaving 3 bases between the germline ends. There are 13 residues in the CDR3. This TCR was recovered from a human patient who received an intestinal transplant, so some T cells may come from the graft donor. The chain has TRBV7-3 and TRBJ1-1; no reliable D call. Material: bone marrow, obtained almost 750 days after intestinal transplantation. The CDR3 region is CASSLTANTEAFF. In nucleotides, the CDR3 is TGTGCCAGCAGCTTAACAGCGAACACTGAAGCTTTCTTT. Full variable domain (outside the CDR3, taken from reference TRBV7-3 and TRBJ1-1): GAGVSQTPSNKVTEKGKYVELRCDPISGHTALYWYRQSLGQGPEFLIYFQGTGAADDSGLPNDRFFAVRPEGSVSTLKIQRTERGDSAVYLCASSLTANTEAFFGQGTRLTVV.